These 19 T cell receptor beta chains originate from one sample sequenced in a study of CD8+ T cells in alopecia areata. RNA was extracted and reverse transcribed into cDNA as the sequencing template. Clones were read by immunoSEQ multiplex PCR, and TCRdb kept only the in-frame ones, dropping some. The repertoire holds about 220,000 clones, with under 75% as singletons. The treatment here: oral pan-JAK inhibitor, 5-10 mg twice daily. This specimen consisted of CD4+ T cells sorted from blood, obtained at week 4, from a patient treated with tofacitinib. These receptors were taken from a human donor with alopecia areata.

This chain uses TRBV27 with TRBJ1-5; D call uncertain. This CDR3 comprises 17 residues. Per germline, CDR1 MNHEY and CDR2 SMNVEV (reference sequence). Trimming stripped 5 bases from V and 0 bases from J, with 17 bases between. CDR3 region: CASSPNRVQVSNQPQHF. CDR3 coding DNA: TGTGCCAGCAGTCCGAACCGAGTGCAGGTTAGCAATCAGCCCCAGCATTTT.

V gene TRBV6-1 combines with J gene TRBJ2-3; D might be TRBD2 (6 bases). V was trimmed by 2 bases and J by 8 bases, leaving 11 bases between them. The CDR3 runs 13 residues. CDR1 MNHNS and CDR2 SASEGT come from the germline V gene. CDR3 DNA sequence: TGTGCCAGCAGTGAAAGCGGGCTCGGTACGCAGTATTTT. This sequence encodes CASSESGLGTQYF.

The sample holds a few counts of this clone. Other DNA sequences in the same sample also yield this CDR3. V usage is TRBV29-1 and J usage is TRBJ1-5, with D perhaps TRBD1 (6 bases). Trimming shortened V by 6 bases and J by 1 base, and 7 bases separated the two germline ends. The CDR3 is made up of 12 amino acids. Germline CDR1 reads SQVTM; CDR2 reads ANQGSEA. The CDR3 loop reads CSVGGSNQPQHF. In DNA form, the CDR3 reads TGCAGCGTCGGGGGCAGCAATCAGCCCCAGCATTTT.

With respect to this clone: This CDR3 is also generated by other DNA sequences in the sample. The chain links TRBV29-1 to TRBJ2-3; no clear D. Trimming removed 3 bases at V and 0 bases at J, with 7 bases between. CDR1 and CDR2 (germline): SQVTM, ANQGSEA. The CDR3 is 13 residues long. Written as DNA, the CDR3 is TGCAGCGTTGAGGGGTCTAGCACAGATACGCAGTATTTT. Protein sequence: CSVEGSSTDTQYF.

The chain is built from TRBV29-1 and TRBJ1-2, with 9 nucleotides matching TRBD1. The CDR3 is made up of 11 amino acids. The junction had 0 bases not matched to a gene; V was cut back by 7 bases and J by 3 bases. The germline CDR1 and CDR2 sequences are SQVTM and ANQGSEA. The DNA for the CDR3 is TGCAGCGGGACAGGGGACTATGGCTACACCTTC. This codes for CSGTGDYGYTF.

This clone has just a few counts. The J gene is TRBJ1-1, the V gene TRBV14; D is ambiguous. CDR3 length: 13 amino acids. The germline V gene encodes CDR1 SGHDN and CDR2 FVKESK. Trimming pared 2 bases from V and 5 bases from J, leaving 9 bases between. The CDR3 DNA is TGTGCCAGCAGCCAATTCCCGGGGACTGAAGCTTTCTTT. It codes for CASSQFPGTEAFF.

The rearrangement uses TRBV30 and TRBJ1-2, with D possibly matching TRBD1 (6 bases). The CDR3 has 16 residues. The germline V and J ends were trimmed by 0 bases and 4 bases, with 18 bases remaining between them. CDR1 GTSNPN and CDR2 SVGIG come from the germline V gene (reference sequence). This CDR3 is CAWSVLSGAEGYGYTF. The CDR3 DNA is TGTGCCTGGAGTGTACTATCGGGGGCCGAGGGCTATGGCTACACCTTC.

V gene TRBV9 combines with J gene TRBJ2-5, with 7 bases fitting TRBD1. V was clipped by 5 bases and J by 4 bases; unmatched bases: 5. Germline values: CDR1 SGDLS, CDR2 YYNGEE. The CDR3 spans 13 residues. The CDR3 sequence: CASRPSGGETQYF. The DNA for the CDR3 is TGTGCCAGCAGACCCTCAGGGGGAGAGACCCAGTACTTC.

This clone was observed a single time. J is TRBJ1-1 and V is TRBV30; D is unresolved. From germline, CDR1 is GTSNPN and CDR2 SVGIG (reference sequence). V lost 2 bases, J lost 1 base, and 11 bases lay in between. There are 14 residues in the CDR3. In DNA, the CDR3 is TGTGCCTGGAGTCTACTAGACGGGAACACTGAAGCTTTCTTT. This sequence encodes CAWSLLDGNTEAFF.

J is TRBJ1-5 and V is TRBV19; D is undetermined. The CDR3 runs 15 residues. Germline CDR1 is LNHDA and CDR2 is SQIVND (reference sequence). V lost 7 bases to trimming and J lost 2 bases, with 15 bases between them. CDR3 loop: CASNMPSLGNQPQHF. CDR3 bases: TGTGCCAGTAATATGCCCTCCCTCGGCAATCAGCCCCAGCATTTT.

The DNA of the CDR3 is TGTGCCAGCCATAGCGGGAAAAACATTCAGTACTTC. Translation gives CASHSGKNIQYF. V is TRBV2 and J is TRBJ2-4; 7 bases map to TRBD2. Trimming cost V 8 bases and J 4 bases; bases outside gene matches: 2. Per the germline V gene, CDR1 is SNHLY and CDR2 is FYNNEI. The CDR3 sequence is 12 residues long.

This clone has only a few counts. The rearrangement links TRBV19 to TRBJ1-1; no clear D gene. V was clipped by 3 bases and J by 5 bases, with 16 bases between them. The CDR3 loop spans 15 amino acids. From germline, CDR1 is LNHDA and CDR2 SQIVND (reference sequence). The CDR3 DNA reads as TGTGCCAGTAGTATTCAGGCAGACCCGCGGACTGAAGCTTTCTTT. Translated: CASSIQADPRTEAFF.

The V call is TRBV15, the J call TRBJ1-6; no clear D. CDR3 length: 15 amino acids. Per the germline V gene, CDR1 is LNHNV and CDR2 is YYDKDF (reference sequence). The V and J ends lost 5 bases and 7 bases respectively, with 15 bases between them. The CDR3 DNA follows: TGTGCCACCAGCTTTGGCCAGGTCGTAAATTCACCCCTCCACTTT. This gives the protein CATSFGQVVNSPLHF.

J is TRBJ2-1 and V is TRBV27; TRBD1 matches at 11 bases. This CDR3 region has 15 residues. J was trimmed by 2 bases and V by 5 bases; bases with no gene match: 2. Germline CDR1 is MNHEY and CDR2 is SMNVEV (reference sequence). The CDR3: CASSADRGPYNEQFF. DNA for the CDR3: TGTGCCAGCAGTGCGGACAGGGGGCCCTACAATGAGCAGTTCTTC.

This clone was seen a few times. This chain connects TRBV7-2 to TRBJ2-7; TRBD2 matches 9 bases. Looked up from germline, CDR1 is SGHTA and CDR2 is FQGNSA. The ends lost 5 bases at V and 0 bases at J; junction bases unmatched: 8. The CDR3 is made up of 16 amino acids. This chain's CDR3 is CASSGGLAGYSYEQYF. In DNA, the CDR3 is TGTGCCAGCAGCGGGGGGCTAGCGGGGTACTCCTACGAGCAGTACTTC.

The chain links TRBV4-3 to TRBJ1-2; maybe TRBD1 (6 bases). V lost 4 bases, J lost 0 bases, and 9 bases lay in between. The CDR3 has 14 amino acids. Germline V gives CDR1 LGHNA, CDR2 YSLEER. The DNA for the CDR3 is TGCGCCAGCAGCCTACGGACAGCTAACTATGGCTACACCTTC. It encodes CASSLRTANYGYTF.

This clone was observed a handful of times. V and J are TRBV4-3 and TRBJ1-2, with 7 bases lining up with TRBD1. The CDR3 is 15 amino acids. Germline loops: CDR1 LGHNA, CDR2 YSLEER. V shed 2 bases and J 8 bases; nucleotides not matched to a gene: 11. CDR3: CASSQSARSGGGYTF. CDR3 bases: TGCGCCAGCAGCCAATCGGCCCGGTCAGGGGGAGGCTACACCTTC.

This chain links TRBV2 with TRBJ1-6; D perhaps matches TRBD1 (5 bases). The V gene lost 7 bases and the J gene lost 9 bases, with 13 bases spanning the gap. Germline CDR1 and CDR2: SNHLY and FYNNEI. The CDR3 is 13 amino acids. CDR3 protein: CASNLGEGSPLHF. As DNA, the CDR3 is TGTGCCAGCAACCTAGGGGAGGGTTCACCCCTCCACTTT. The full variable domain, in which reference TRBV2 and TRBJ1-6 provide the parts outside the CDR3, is EPEVTQTPSHQVTQMGQEVILRCVPISNHLYFYWYRQILGQKVEFLVSFYNNEISEKSEIFDDQFSVERPDGSNFTLKIRSTKLEDSAMYFCASNLGEGSPLHFGNGTRLTVT.

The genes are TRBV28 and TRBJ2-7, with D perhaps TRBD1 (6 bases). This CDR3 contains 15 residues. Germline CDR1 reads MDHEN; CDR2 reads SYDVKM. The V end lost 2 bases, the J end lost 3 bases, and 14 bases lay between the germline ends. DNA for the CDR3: TGTGCCAGCAGTTTAGTTAGGGGGACCCTCTACGAGCAGTACTTC. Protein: CASSLVRGTLYEQYF.